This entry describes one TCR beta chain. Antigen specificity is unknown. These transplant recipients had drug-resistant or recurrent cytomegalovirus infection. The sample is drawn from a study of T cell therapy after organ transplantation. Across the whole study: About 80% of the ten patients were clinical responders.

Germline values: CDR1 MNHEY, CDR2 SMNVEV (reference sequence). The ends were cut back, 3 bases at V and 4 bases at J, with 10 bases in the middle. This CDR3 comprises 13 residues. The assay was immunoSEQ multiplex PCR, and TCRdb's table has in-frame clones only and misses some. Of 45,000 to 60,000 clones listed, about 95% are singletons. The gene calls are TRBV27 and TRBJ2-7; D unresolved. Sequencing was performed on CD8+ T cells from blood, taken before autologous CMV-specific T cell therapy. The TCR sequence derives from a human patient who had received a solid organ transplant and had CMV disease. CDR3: CASSFRVGYEQYF. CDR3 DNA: TGTGCCAGCAGTTTCCGGGTCGGGTACGAGCAGTACTTC.